This T cell receptor beta chain was documented in a study of blood T cell repertoires in COVID-19. On the study more broadly: Italy, Spain and the United States were the sources of the convalescent and acute COVID-19 samples. Sample material is recorded as cDNA or gDNA derived from T cells, B-cell-depleted T cells, or PBMCs.

In the original analysis: Estimates of nucleated cell counts were drawn from the amplification of reference gene primers. Profiling relied on immunoSEQ multiplex PCR, and the TCRdb table lists in-frame clones only, not all of them. The D gene and trimming were derived from the DNA, and the V and J assignments and clone size from that table. This sample has more than 140,000 clones; around 88% occur once, and the top ten carry approximately 1.4%. Germline V gives CDR1 GTSNPN, CDR2 SVGIG (reference sequence). V was cut by 3 bases and J by 0 bases, with 11 bases left in between. This CDR3 comprises 15 residues.

Sequences were obtained from peripheral blood. This receptor was identified in a woman in her sixties or seventies with acute or convalescent COVID-19. The rearrangement uses TRBV30 and TRBJ1-4; weak D call: TRBD1 (5 bases). CDR3 loop: CAWSFTGATNEKLFF. The CDR3 DNA reads TGTGCCTGGAGCTTCACAGGAGCAACTAATGAAAAACTGTTTTTT.